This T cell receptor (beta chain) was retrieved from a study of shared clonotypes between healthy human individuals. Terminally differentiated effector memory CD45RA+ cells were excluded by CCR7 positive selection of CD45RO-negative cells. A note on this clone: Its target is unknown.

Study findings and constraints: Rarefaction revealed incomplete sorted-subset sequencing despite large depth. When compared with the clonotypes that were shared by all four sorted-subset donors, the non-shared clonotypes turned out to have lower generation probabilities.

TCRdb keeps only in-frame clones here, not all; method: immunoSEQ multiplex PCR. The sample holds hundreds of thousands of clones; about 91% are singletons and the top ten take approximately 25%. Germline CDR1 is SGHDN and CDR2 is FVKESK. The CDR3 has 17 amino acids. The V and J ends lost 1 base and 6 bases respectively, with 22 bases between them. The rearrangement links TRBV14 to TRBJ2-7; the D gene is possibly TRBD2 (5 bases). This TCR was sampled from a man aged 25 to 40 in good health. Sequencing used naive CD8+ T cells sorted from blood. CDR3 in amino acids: CASSQASRRGVLSEQYF. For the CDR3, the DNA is TGTGCCAGCAGCCAAGCATCTCGCCGGGGAGTACTAAGCGAGCAGTACTTC.